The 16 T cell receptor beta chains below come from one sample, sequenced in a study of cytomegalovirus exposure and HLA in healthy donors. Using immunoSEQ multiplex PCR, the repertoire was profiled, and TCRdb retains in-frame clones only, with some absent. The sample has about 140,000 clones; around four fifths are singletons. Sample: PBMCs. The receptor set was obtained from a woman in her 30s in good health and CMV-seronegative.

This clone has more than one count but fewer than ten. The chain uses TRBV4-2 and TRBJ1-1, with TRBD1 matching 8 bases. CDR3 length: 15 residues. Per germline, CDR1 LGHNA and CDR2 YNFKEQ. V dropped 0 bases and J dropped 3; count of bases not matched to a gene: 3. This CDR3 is CASSQETGGYTEAFF. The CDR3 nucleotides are TGTGCCAGCAGCCAAGAAACAGGGGGTTACACTGAAGCTTTCTTT.

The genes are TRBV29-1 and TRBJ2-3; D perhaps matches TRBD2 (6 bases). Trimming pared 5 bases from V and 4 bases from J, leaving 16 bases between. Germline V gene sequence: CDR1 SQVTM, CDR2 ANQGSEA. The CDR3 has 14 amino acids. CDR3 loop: CSVMNGGVPDTQYF. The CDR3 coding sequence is TGCAGCGTTATGAATGGCGGGGTCCCAGATACGCAGTATTTT.

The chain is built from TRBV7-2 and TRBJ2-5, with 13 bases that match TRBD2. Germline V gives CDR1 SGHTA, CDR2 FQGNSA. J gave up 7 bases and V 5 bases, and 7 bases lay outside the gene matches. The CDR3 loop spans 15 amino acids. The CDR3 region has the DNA TGTGCCAGCAGCCGGACTAGCGGGGGAGCCGGGACCCAGTACTTC. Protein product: CASSRTSGGAGTQYF.

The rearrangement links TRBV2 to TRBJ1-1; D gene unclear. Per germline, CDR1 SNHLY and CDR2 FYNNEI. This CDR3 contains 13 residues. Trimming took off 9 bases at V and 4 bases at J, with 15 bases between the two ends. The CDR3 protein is CASSRPISTEAFF. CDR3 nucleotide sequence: TGTGCCAGTTCTAGACCGATTTCCACTGAAGCTTTCTTT. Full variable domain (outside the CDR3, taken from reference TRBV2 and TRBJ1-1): EPEVTQTPSHQVTQMGQEVILRCVPISNHLYFYWYRQILGQKVEFLVSFYNNEISEKSEIFDDQFSVERPDGSNFTLKIRSTKLEDSAMYFCASSRPISTEAFFGQGTRLTVV.

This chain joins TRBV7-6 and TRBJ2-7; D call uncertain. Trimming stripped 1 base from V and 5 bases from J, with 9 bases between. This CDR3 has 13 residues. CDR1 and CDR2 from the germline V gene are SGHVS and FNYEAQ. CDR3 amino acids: CASSLGAQDEQYF. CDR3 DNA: TGTGCCAGCAGCTTAGGGGCCCAAGACGAGCAGTACTTC.

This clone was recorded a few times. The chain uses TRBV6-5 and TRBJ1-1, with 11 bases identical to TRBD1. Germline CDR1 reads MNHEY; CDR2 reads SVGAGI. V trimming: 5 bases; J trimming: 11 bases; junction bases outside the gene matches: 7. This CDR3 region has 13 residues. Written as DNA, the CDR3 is TGTGCCAGCAGTGGACAGGGGGCTGTTACGGCTTTCTTT. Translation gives CASSGQGAVTAFF.

The CDR3 DNA reads as TGTGCCAGCAGTTCAAGCGGGGGGGCCTGGGAGACCCAGTACTTC. Amino acid sequence: CASSSSGGAWETQYF. The V call is TRBV28, the J call TRBJ2-5; 10 bases map to TRBD2. The CDR3 loop spans 15 amino acids. Germline V gives CDR1 MDHEN, CDR2 SYDVKM. The trim removed 4 bases at V and 5 bases at J, leaving 7 bases unmatched.

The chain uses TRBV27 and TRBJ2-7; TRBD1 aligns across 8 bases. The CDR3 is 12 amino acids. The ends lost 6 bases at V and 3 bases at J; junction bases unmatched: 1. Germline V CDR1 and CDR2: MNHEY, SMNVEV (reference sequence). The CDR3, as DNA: TGTGCCAGCAGCGGACAGGGCTACGAGCAGTACTTC. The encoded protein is CASSGQGYEQYF.

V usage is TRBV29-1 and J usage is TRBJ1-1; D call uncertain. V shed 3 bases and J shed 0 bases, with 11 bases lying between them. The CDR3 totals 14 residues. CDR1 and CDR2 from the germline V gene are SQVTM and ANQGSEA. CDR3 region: CSVDTVRLNTEAFF. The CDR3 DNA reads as TGCAGCGTTGATACGGTCAGGCTGAACACTGAAGCTTTCTTT.

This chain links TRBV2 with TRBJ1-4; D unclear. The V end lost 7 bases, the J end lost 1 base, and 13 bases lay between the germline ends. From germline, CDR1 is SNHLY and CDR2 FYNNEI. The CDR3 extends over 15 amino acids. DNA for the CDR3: TGTGCCAGCATCCGGGGTTCCAGAACTAATGAAAAACTGTTTTTT. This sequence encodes CASIRGSRTNEKLFF.

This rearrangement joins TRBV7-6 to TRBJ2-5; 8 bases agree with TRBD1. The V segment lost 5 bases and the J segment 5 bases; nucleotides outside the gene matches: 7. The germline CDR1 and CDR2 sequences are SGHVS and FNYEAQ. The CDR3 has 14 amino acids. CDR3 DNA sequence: TGTGCCAGCAGCCCGCGGACAGGGTACGAGACCCAGTACTTC. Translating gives CASSPRTGYETQYF.

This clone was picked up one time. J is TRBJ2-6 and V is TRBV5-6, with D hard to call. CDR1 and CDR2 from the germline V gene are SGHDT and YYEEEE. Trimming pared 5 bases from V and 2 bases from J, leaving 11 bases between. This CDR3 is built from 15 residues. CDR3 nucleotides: TGTGCCAGCAGGAGGTGGTCCACTGGGGCCAACGTCCTGACTTTC. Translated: CASRRWSTGANVLTF. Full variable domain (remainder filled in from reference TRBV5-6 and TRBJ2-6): DAGVTQSPTHLIKTRGQQVTLRCSPKSGHDTVSWYQQALGQGPQFIFQYYEEEERQRGNFPDRFSGHQFPNYSSELNVNALLLGDSALYLCASRRWSTGANVLTFGAGSRLTVL.

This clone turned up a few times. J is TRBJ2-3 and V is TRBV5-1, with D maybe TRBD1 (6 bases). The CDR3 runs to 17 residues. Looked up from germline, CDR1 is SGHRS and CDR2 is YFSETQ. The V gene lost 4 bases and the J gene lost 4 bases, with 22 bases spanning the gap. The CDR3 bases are TGCGCCAGCAGCCCGGGGTACGGCAGGGGTATTTCAGATACGCAGTATTTT. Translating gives CASSPGYGRGISDTQYF.

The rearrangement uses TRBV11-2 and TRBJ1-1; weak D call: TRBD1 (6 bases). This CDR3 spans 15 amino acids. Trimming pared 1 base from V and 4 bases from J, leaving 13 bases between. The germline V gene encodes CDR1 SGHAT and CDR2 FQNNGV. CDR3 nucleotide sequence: TGTGCCAGCAGCTTAGGTTGGGGAGGGGGCACTGAAGCTTTCTTT. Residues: CASSLGWGGGTEAFF.

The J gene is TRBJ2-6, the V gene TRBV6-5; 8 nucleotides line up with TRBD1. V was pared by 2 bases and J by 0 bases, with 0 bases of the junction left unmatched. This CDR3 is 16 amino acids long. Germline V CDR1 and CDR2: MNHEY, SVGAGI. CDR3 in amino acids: CASSYTGGSGANVLTF. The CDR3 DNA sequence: TGTGCCAGCAGTTACACAGGGGGCTCTGGGGCCAACGTCCTGACTTTC.

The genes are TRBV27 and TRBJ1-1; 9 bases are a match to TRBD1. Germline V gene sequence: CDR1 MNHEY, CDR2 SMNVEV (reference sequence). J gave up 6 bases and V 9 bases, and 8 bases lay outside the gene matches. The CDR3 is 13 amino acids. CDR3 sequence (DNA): TGTGCCAGTCATCTCGGACAGGGGTCTGAAGCTTTCTTT. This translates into CASHLGQGSEAFF.